The 28 T cell receptor beta chains below all came from one sample that was sequenced in a study of T cell clonotyping in hematopoietic cell transplantation. Assay: immunoSEQ multiplex PCR; the TCRdb copy retains only in-frame clones and omits some. The sample contains more than 12,000 clones, around 86% of which appear only once. The starting material was PBMCs, obtained 100 days after allogeneic stem cell transplant. The receptors were sampled from a male patient aged 50 to 60 who had an allogeneic stem cell transplant from an unrelated donor, so T cells may come from the graft donor. Some clones in this sample may be carry-over from other donors' samples.

This sequence joins TRBV2 and TRBJ2-5; 12 bases align to TRBD2. There are 15 residues in the CDR3. Trimming at V came to 5 bases and at J to 5 bases, leaving 6 bases not matched to a gene. CDR1 is SNHLY, CDR2 FYNNEI, per germline. CDR3 region: CASSRLAGGRETQYF. The CDR3 DNA reads TGTGCCAGCAGTCGGCTAGCGGGGGGGCGGGAGACCCAGTACTTC.

This CDR3 reads CASSLRGPYEQYF. The CDR3 DNA reads TGTGCCAGCAGTCTCCGAGGGCCCTACGAGCAGTACTTC. The chain combines TRBV28 with TRBJ2-7, with a tentative D call TRBD2 (5 bases). This CDR3 contains 13 residues. Germline values: CDR1 MDHEN, CDR2 SYDVKM. V was clipped by 5 bases and J by 2 bases, with 10 bases between them.

The chain has TRBV6-5 and TRBJ1-5; TRBD1 aligns across 9 bases. V was pared by 5 bases and J by 4 bases, with 3 bases of the junction left unmatched. Germline loops: CDR1 MNHEY, CDR2 SVGAGI. The CDR3 consists of 14 residues. DNA of the CDR3: TGTGCCAGCAGTACAGGGGGCTGGAATCAGCCCCAGCATTTT. The encoded protein is CASSTGGWNQPQHF.

This sequence joins TRBV6-6 and TRBJ2-3; tentatively, D is TRBD2 (6 bases). With 6 bases removed from V and 4 bases from J, the gap between germline ends came to 11 bases. This CDR3 is 13 amino acids long. Looked up from germline, CDR1 is MNHNY and CDR2 is SVGAGI (reference sequence). The CDR3 loop is CASRGRMADTQYF. In DNA form, the CDR3 reads TGTGCCAGCAGGGGGAGGATGGCAGATACGCAGTATTTT.

This sequence joins TRBV9 and TRBJ1-2, with D maybe TRBD1 (6 bases). The V gene's germline CDR1 is SGDLS and CDR2 YYNGEE. The CDR3 runs to 16 residues. The V end was cut by 3 bases, the J end by 4 bases, with 19 bases between. DNA for the CDR3: TGTGCCAGCAGCGACCGAGGGGGGGGCAGAAGCTATGGCTACACCTTC. It translates to CASSDRGGGRSYGYTF. The full variable domain, in which reference TRBV9 and TRBJ1-2 provide the parts outside the CDR3, is DSGVTQTPKHLITATGQRVTLRCSPRSGDLSVYWYQQSLDQGLQFLIQYYNGEERAKGNILERFSAQQFPDLHSELNLSSLELGDSALYFCASSDRGGGRSYGYTFGSGTRLTVV.

This chain's CDR3 is CASGRDVGAFF. CDR3 in DNA: TGTGCTAGTGGGAGGGACGTGGGGGCTTTCTTT. The V call is TRBV12-5, the J call TRBJ1-1; tentatively, D is TRBD1 (5 bases). The CDR3 totals 11 residues. Germline CDR1 and CDR2: LGHNT and FRNRAP. V was cut by 6 bases and J by 11 bases, with 13 bases left in between.

The chain links TRBV5-5 to TRBJ2-7; tentatively, D is TRBD2 (5 bases). This CDR3 region has 14 residues. Germline V CDR1 and CDR2: SGHKS, YYEKEE (reference sequence). The V gene lost 6 bases and the J gene lost 3 bases, with 16 bases spanning the gap. CDR3 nucleotides: TGTGCCAGCATGTTTCGAGGACTGGGCTACGAGCAGTACTTC. It translates to CASMFRGLGYEQYF. The entire variable domain, with the rest obtained from reference TRBV5-5 and TRBJ2-7, is as follows: DAGVTQSPTHLIKTRGQQVTLRCSPISGHKSVSWYQQVLGQGPQFIFQYYEKEERGRGNFPDRFSARQFPNYSSELNVNALLLGDSALYLCASMFRGLGYEQYFGPGTRLTVT.

The chain links TRBV9 to TRBJ2-2, with a weak D call TRBD1 (7 bases). This CDR3 spans 15 amino acids. Germline V gene lookup returns CDR1 SGDLS and CDR2 YYNGEE. Trimming removed 2 bases from V and 6 bases from J, with 14 bases in between. CDR3 sequence: CASSVQGGFAGELFF. The CDR3 bases are TGTGCCAGCAGCGTTCAGGGGGGCTTCGCCGGGGAGCTGTTTTTT.

The rearrangement links TRBV5-4 to TRBJ1-1; D ambiguous. V lost 0 bases, J lost 2 bases, and 11 bases lay in between. CDR1 is SGHNT, CDR2 YYREEE, per germline (reference sequence). There are 15 residues in the CDR3. The CDR3 reads CASSLAGFKNTEAFF. The CDR3 DNA is TGTGCCAGCAGCTTGGCGGGGTTCAAAAACACTGAAGCTTTCTTT.

This clone was recorded only once. The chain recombines TRBV5-6 with TRBJ2-7; no clear D gene. V shed 0 bases and J shed 6 bases, with 16 bases lying between them. The CDR3 runs to 15 residues. CDR1 is SGHDT, CDR2 YYEEEE, per germline. The CDR3 loop reads CASSLVSQDGAEQYF. The DNA of the CDR3 is TGTGCCAGCAGCTTGGTGTCCCAGGACGGAGCCGAGCAGTACTTC.

The gene calls are TRBV5-1 and TRBJ2-1; D might be TRBD2 (5 bases). This CDR3 region has 17 residues. Germline V gives CDR1 SGHRS, CDR2 YFSETQ. V was clipped by 0 bases and J by 7 bases, with 20 bases between them. CDR3 DNA: TGCGCCAGCAGCTTGGCACTAGGTGATTTATCGGGTAATGAGCAGTTCTTC. This encodes CASSLALGDLSGNEQFF.

The chain has TRBV15 and TRBJ2-7; TRBD2 might be the D (6 bases). V was trimmed by 1 base and J by 12 bases, leaving 13 bases between them. The germline V gene has CDR1 LNHNV and CDR2 YYDKDF (reference sequence). This CDR3 has 12 residues. CDR3 loop: CATSRASGVRYF. The CDR3 DNA reads TGTGCCACCAGCAGAGCATCGGGGGTGCGGTACTTC.

V and J are TRBV27 and TRBJ1-2; perhaps TRBD1 as D (5 bases). The V end lost 4 bases, the J end lost 5 bases, and 11 bases lay between the germline ends. This CDR3 is 13 amino acids long. Germline V gives CDR1 MNHEY, CDR2 SMNVEV (reference sequence). The CDR3 bases are TGTGCCAGCAGTTCCTTCGACAGTTATGGCTACACCTTC. Amino acids: CASSSFDSYGYTF.

The genes are TRBV7-9 and TRBJ2-5; perhaps TRBD1 as D (6 bases). The V gene lost 2 bases and the J gene lost 3 bases, with 13 bases spanning the gap. The germline V gene encodes CDR1 SEHNR and CDR2 FQNEAQ (reference sequence). The CDR3 consists of 15 residues. In DNA, the CDR3 is TGTGCCAGCAGCTTAAGGGGGAGCGAGGAAGAGACCCAGTACTTC. Translated, it gives CASSLRGSEEETQYF.

This rearrangement joins TRBV2 to TRBJ2-5; D not resolved. Trimming cost V 7 bases and J 5 bases, with 14 bases left between them. This CDR3 is 13 amino acids long. Germline lookup yields CDR1 SNHLY and CDR2 FYNNEI. The CDR3: CASTYVIGETQYF. The CDR3 nucleotides read TGTGCCAGCACATACGTGATAGGGGAGACCCAGTACTTC.

CDR3 region: CASSLSQDRGGAFF. The CDR3 bases are TGTGCCAGCAGTTTATCGCAGGACAGGGGGGGAGCTTTCTTT. V usage is TRBV27 and J usage is TRBJ1-1, with 10 bases lining up with TRBD1. CDR1 MNHEY and CDR2 SMNVEV come from the germline V gene (reference sequence). The length of the CDR3 is 14 residues. Trimming cost V 0 bases and J 10 bases; bases outside gene matches: 5.

V usage is TRBV7-2 and J usage is TRBJ2-3; 11 nucleotides match TRBD2. The CDR3 has 16 amino acids. Per germline, CDR1 SGHTA and CDR2 FQGNSA. The V gene end was trimmed by 8 bases and the J gene end by 0 bases; junction bases not matched to a gene: 7. The CDR3 reads CASSGLADPSTDTQYF. The CDR3 DNA sequence: TGTGCCAGCTCGGGACTAGCGGACCCTAGCACAGATACGCAGTATTTT.

The gene calls are TRBV4-1 and TRBJ2-1, with 7 nucleotides matching TRBD2. V gave up 0 bases and J gave up 3 bases; unmatched junction bases: 8. Looked up from germline, CDR1 is MGHRA and CDR2 is YSYEKL. This CDR3 spans 17 amino acids. CDR3 residues: CASSQDASGFYYNEQFF. DNA for the CDR3: TGCGCCAGCAGCCAAGATGCTAGCGGCTTCTACTACAATGAGCAGTTCTTC.

This clone showed up just once. The chain combines TRBV29-1 with TRBJ2-5, with D perhaps being TRBD1 or TRBD2 (5 bases each). Germline V lookup: CDR1 SQVTM, CDR2 ANQGSEA. CDR3 size: 12 residues. Trimming removed 6 bases at V and 5 bases at J, with 13 bases between. The CDR3 DNA sequence: TGCAGCGTCCCAGAAGGGGAGGAGACCCAGTACTTC. It specifies CSVPEGEETQYF.

CDR3 sequence reads: CAAGPGYNEQFF. DNA of the CDR3: TGTGCCGCGGGACCAGGGTACAATGAGCAGTTCTTC. This chain links TRBV30 with TRBJ2-1, with a possible D match to TRBD2 (6 bases). V was trimmed by 8 bases and J by 4 bases, leaving 12 bases between them. Germline CDR1 GTSNPN, CDR2 SVGIG (reference sequence). The CDR3 loop spans 12 amino acids.

This chain links TRBV28 with TRBJ2-7, with TRBD1 as a possible D gene (5 bases). Germline CDR1 reads MDHEN; CDR2 reads SYDVKM. Trimming stripped 6 bases from V and 2 bases from J, with 14 bases between. The CDR3 runs 14 residues. Here the CDR3 reads CASSPTVFAYEQYF. The CDR3 nucleotides read TGTGCCAGCAGCCCGACAGTATTCGCCTACGAGCAGTACTTC.

The chain couples TRBV27 to TRBJ2-7; D might be TRBD2 (5 bases). V was trimmed by 3 bases and J by 2 bases, leaving 14 bases between them. The CDR3 consists of 15 residues. The germline V gene encodes CDR1 MNHEY and CDR2 SMNVEV (reference sequence). The CDR3 DNA follows: TGTGCCAGCAGTTTGCAGCCGGGAAGAACCTACGAGCAGTACTTC. Translation gives CASSLQPGRTYEQYF.

The genes are TRBV6-6 and TRBJ1-5; no clear D gene. Deletions cut 2 bases from V and 0 bases from J, with 5 bases between. Germline V gene lookup returns CDR1 MNHNY and CDR2 SVGAGI (reference sequence). The CDR3 extends over 14 amino acids. The CDR3 DNA follows: TGTGCCAGCAGTTACGCGGATAGCAATCAGCCCCAGCATTTT. Translation: CASSYADSNQPQHF.

The V call is TRBV27, the J call TRBJ2-1; 7 bases are shared with TRBD2. This CDR3 is 16 amino acids long. V gave up 5 bases and J gave up 0 bases; unmatched junction bases: 7. CDR1 is MNHEY and CDR2 is SMNVEV in the germline V gene (reference sequence). The CDR3 DNA reads as TGTGCCAGCAGTCTCCGACTAGCAGGCTCCTACAATGAGCAGTTCTTC. Residues: CASSLRLAGSYNEQFF.

This chain connects TRBV5-6 to TRBJ2-2; perhaps TRBD2 as D (6 bases). V was clipped by 1 base and J by 5 bases, with 12 bases between them. Per germline, CDR1 SGHDT and CDR2 YYEEEE. The CDR3 has 15 residues. CDR3 protein: CASSLQGGGTGELFF. The CDR3 bases are TGTGCCAGCAGCTTGCAAGGAGGAGGGACCGGGGAGCTGTTTTTT.

This chain connects TRBV7-9 to TRBJ2-1; the D gene is possibly TRBD1 (6 bases). Trimming removed 5 bases from V and 4 bases from J, with 21 bases in between. CDR1 and CDR2 (germline): SEHNR, FQNEAQ (reference sequence). The CDR3 spans 17 residues. CDR3 region: CASSPKDLGGLYNEQFF. The CDR3 region has the DNA TGTGCCAGCAGCCCGAAGGACCTAGGGGGATTATACAATGAGCAGTTCTTC.

The J gene is TRBJ2-2, the V gene TRBV2; D perhaps matches TRBD2 (7 bases). The germline V and J ends were trimmed by 6 bases and 0 bases, with 11 bases remaining between them. CDR1 and CDR2 (germline): SNHLY, FYNNEI. This CDR3 has 15 residues. CDR3 protein: CASRQGRANTGELFF. CDR3 bases: TGTGCCAGCAGGCAGGGGAGGGCGAACACCGGGGAGCTGTTTTTT.

V and J are TRBV9 and TRBJ2-1, with D perhaps matching TRBD2 (6 bases). This CDR3 is 13 amino acids long. Germline V gene lookup returns CDR1 SGDLS and CDR2 YYNGEE. Trimming left V 4 bases short and J 7 bases short, with 12 bases between. CDR3 loop: CASSPRGRNEQFF. The DNA for the CDR3 is TGTGCCAGCAGCCCCCGGGGGAGGAATGAGCAGTTCTTC. Filled out from reference TRBV9 and TRBJ2-1, the complete variable domain reads DSGVTQTPKHLITATGQRVTLRCSPRSGDLSVYWYQQSLDQGLQFLIQYYNGEERAKGNILERFSAQQFPDLHSELNLSSLELGDSALYFCASSPRGRNEQFFGPGTRLTVL.